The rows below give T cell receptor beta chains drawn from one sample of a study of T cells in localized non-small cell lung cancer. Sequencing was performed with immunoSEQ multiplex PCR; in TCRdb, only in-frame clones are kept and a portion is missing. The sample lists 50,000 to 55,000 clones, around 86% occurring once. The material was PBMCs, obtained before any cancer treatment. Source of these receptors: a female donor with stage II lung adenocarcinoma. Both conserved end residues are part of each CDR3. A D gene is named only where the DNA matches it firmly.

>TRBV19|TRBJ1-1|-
CASQDGNTEAFF
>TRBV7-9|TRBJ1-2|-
CASSHLRAVYGYTF
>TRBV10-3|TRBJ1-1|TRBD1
CAISGTGAEAFF
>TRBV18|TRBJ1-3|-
CASSPTAEISGNTIYF
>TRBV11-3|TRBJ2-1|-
CASSTSGLIYNEQFF
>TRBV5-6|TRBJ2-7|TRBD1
CASSFGTGFYEQYF
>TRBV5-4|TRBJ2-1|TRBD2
CASSPLTSGGPTYNEQFF
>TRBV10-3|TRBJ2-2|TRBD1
CAITRTGVTGELFF
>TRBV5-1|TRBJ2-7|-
CASSLALDSYYEQYF
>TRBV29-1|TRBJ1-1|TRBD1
CSARQGPPNTEAFF
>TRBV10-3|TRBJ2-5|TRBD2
CAISEGLAGGQETQYF
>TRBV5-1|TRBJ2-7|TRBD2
CASSLTGGTYEQYF
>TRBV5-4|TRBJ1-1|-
CASSYDSTEAFF
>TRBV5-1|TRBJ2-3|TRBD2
CASSVSSGGVFRDTQYF
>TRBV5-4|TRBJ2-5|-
CASSQAGRQETQYF
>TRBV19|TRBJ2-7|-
CASTPGQQSDEQYF
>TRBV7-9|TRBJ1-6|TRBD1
CASRDTGTGIIPLHF
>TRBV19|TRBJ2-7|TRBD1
CASTYKGTAGYEQYF
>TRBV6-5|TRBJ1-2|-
CASSYSTGEVDYGYTF
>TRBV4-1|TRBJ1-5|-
CASSQPGRQPQHF
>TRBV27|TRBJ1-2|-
CASSGQTKDYYGYTF
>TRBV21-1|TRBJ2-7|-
CASSKAAGGPYEQYF
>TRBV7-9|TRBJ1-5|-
CASTLGGNQPQHF
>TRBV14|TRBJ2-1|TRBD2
CASSRVAGGSYNEQFF
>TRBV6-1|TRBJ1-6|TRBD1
CASSSGQGVGSPLHF
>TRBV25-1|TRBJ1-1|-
CASSGEGNVGTEAFF
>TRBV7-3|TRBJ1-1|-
CASSSGRGDTEAFF
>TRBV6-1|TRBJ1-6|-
CASSDSGIGTGYNSPLHF
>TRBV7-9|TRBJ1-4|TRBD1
CASSLWHTTSRGPNEKLFF
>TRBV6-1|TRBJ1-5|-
CASSESGGDQPQHF
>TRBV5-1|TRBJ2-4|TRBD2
CASSPGGGEGVNIQYF
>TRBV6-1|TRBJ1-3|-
CASSEAWYPSSGNTIYF
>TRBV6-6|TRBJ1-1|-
CASSLLRGPEAFF
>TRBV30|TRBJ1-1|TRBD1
CAWGAGGFSEAFF
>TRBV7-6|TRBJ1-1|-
CASSPTTGLMNTEAFF
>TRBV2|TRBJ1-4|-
CASRQDGREKLFF
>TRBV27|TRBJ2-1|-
CASTPDRSYNEQFF
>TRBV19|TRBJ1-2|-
CASSIDPEYTGYGYTF
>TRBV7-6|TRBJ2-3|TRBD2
CASSSPRGADTQYF
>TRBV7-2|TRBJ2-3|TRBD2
CASSLKGLAPDTQYF
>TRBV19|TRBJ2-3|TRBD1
CASSSPGGRFTDTQYF
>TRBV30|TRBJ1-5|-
CARTLEAGTNQPQHF
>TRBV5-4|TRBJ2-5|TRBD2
CASSLALGGEETQYF
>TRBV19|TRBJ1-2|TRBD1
CASRDRAGKSNYGYTF
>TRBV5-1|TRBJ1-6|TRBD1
CASSFGRQGDSPLHF
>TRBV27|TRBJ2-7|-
CASSSRGIYEQYF